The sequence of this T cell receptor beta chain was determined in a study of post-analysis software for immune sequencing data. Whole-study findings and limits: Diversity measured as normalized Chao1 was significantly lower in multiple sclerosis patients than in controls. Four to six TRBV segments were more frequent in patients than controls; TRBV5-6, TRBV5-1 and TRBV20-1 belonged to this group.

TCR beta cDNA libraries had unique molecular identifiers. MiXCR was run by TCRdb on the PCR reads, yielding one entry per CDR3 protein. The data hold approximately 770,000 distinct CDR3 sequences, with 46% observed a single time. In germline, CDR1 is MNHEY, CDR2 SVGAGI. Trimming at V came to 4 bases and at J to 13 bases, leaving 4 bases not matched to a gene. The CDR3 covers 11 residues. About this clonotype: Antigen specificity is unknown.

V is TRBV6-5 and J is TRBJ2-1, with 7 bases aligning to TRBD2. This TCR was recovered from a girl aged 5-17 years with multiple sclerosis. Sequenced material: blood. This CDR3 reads CASSSRDYQFF. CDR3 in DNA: TGTGCCAGCAGTTCACGGGACTACCAGTTCTTC.